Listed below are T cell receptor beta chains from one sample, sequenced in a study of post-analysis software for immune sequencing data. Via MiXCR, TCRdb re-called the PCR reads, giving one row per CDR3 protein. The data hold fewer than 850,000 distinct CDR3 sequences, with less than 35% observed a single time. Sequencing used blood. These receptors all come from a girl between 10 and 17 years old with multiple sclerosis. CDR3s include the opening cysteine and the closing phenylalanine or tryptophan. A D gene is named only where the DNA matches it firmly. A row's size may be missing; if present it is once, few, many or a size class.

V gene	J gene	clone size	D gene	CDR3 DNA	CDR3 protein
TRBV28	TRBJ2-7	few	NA	TGTGCCAGCAGGGACGTCAGCTCCTACGAGCAGTACTTC	CASRDVSSYEQYF
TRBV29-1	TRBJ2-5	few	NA	TGCAGCGTTGCGCCGGGCCGACAAGAGACCCAGTACTTC	CSVAPGRQETQYF
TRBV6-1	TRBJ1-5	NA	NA	TGTGCCAGCAGTAAGGGGGACCGTCAGCCCCAGCATTTT	CASSKGDRQPQHF
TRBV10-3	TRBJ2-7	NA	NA	TGTGCCATCAGTTTGTTGGCCGACACGGGCGAGCAGTACTTC	CAISLLADTGEQYF
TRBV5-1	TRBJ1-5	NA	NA	TGCGCCAGCAGCTTGCGGGGAGAGAGCAATCAGCCCCAGCATTTT	CASSLRGESNQPQHF
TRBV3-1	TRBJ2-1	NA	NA	TGTGCCAGCAGCCAACCCATAGGCGGACGGAAATACAATGAGCAGTTCTTC	CASSQPIGGRKYNEQFF
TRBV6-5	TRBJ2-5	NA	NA	TGTGCCAGCAGTTACTCACGGGGGGCCCAAGAGACCCAGTACTTC	CASSYSRGAQETQYF
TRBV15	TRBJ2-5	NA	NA	TGTGCCACCAGCAGAGATACAGGACCTAGACAAGAGACCCAGTACTTC	CATSRDTGPRQETQYF
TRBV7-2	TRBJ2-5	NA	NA	TGTGCCAGCCTCGGGGGAAACGGAGAGGAGACCCAGTACTTC	CASLGGNGEETQYF
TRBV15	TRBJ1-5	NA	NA	TGTGCCACCAGCCGAACCGGGACATTCAATCAGCCCCAGCATTTT	CATSRTGTFNQPQHF
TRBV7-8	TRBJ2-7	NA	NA	TGTGCCAGCTTGTCTTTGAGGGAGCAGTACTTC	CASLSLREQYF
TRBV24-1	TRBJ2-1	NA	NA	TGTGCCACCAGTGATCGGGGCGGAGTCGGTGGTGGTGAGCAGTTCTTC	CATSDRGGVGGGEQFF
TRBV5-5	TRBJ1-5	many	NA	TGTGCCAGCAGCCGGAAACCGGTTGGTAGCAATCAGCCCCAGCATTTT	CASSRKPVGSNQPQHF
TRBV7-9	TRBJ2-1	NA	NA	TGTGCCAGCAGCTTATCTGGAGATTCAAGGGGGCAGTTCTTC	CASSLSGDSRGQFF
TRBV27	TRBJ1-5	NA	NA	TGTGCCAGCGGAAACAGGGAGTTGGGCAATCAGCCCCAGCATTTT	CASGNRELGNQPQHF
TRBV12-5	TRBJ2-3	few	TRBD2	TGTGCTAGTGGTCCCGGGACTAGCGGGGGGACCCCAGATACGCAGTATTTT	CASGPGTSGGTPDTQYF
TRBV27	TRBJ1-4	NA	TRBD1	TGTGCCACCAAGGGACAGCCGAATGAAAAACTGTTTTTT	CATKGQPNEKLFF
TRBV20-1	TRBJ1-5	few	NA	TGCAGTGCTCACCGCAGAGCATATAGCAATCAGCCCCAGCATTTT	CSAHRRAYSNQPQHF
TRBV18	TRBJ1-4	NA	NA	TGTGCCAGCTCATCGTCCGCTGTAAATGAAAAACTGTTTTTT	CASSSSAVNEKLFF
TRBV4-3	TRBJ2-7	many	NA	TGCGCCAGCAGCCAAGTTCCGGGGTCGGGATTATACGAGCAGTACTTC	CASSQVPGSGLYEQYF
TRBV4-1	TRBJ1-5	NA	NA	TGCGCCAGCAGCCAAGTAGGTTATCGCAGGCAGCCCCAGCATTTT	CASSQVGYRRQPQHF
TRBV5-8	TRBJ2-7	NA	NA	TGTGCCAGCAGCCTGGCGGTGTTGGCCGAGCAGTACTTC	CASSLAVLAEQYF
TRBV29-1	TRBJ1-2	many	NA	TGCAGCGCAACAGGGTCAGGGGATGGCTACACCTTC	CSATGSGDGYTF
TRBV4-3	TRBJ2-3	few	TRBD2	TGCGCCAGCAGCCTCGGGACTAGCGGATACACAGATACGCAGTATTTT	CASSLGTSGYTDTQYF
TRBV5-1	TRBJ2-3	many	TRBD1	TGCGCCAGCAGCTTGGTTGGGGACAGGGCGGCAGATACGCAGTATTTT	CASSLVGDRAADTQYF
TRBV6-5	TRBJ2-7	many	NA	TGTGCCAGCAGTTACTCGACCGACAGTTACTACGAGCAGTACTTC	CASSYSTDSYYEQYF
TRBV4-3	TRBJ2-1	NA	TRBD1	TGCGCCAGCAGCCTTGTAGCAGGGGGTGACAATGAGCAGTTCTTC	CASSLVAGGDNEQFF
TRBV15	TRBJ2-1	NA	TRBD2	TGTGCCACCAGCAGAAGTCTAGCGGGTCTAAATGAGCAGTTCTTC	CATSRSLAGLNEQFF
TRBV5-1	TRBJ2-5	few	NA	TGCGCCAGCAGCTTGGACAGGGATAGGGCCCAGTACTTC	CASSLDRDRAQYF
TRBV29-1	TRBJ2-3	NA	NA	TGCAGCGTTACGGAAGCGGGTGGCACAGATACGCAGTATTTT	CSVTEAGGTDTQYF
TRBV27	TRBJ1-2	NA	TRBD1	TGTGCCAGCAGACCCATTGGGACAGGGGGTCTTGGGGGCTACACCTTC	CASRPIGTGGLGGYTF
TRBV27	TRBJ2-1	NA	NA	TGTGCCAGCAGTTTATTGTCCGCTGGCGGGGCATACAATGAGCAGTTCTTC	CASSLLSAGGAYNEQFF
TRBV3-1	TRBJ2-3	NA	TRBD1	TGTGCCAGCAGCCACGGGACAGAGGCGACAGATACGCAGTATTTT	CASSHGTEATDTQYF
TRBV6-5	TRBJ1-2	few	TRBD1	TGTGCCAGCAGGCCCCCGACAGGGACACCAAGTGGCTACACCTTC	CASRPPTGTPSGYTF
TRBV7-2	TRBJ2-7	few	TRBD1	TGTGCCAGCAGCAGCCGACGACAGGGGGCGATTTACGAGCAGTACTTC	CASSSRRQGAIYEQYF
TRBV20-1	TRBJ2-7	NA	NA	TGCAGTGCTAGGAGGGCCAGGGTCGAGCAGTACTTC	CSARRARVEQYF
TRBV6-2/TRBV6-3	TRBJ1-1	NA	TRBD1	TGTGCCAGCAGGTGGGGACAGCTGAACACTGAAGCTTTCTTT	CASRWGQLNTEAFF
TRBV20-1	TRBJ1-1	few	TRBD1	TGCAGTGCCCATATAGCAGGGGGCTATGTCGCTGAAGCTTTCTTT	CSAHIAGGYVAEAFF
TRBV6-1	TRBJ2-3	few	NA	TGTGCCAGCAGGGACCGCTACACAGATACGCAGTATTTT	CASRDRYTDTQYF
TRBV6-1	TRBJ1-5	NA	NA	TGTGCCAGCACCACGCGGGTAGGGGATCAGCCCCAGCATTTT	CASTTRVGDQPQHF
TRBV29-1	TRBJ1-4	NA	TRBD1	TGCAGCGTCGGACAGGGGGGGAATGAAAAACTGTTTTTT	CSVGQGGNEKLFF
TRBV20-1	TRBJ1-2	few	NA	TGCAGTGCCTACAGCATGAGGGGACCCCATGGCTACACCTTC	CSAYSMRGPHGYTF
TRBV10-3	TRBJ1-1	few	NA	TGTGCCATCGGACCTGACAGGAACACTGAAGCTTTCTTT	CAIGPDRNTEAFF
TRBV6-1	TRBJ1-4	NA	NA	TGTGCCAGCAGTGAAGTAGGGACACGTGGTGAAGAACTGTTTTTT	CASSEVGTRGEELFF
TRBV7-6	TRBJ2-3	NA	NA	TGTGCCAGCACCGTCAAGTCGGGCGGAAAGCAGTATTTT	CASTVKSGGKQYF
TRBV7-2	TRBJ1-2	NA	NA	TGTGCCAGCAGCTTATCTCCGGGGGCCGGCTATGGCTACACCTTC	CASSLSPGAGYGYTF
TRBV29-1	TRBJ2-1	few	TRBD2	TGCAGCGTCTCCATTCGGCTAGCGGGAGGGTATGAGCAGTTCTTC	CSVSIRLAGGYEQFF
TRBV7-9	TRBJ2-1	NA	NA	TGTGCCAGCAGCCAGACTAGTCCCGCTACCTACAATGAGCAGTTCTTC	CASSQTSPATYNEQFF
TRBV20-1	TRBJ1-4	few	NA	TGCAGTGCTAGGTCACAGGTCGGCGGAAAACTGTTTTTT	CSARSQVGGKLFF
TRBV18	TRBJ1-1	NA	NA	TGTGCCAGCTCACACCAGTCAGGGCGGGGGGGCACTGAAGCTTTCTTT	CASSHQSGRGGTEAFF
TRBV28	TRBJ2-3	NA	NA	TGTGCCAGCAGACCCGCGTCCGGCGGGGTGTGCACAGATACGCAGTATTTT	CASRPASGGVCTDTQYF
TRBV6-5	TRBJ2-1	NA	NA	TGTGCCAGCAGGGCTGGGGGAGGCAATGAGCAGTTCTTC	CASRAGGGNEQFF
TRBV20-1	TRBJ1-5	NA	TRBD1	TGCAGTGCTAGTAATAGGGGACAGGGGGCTCGCAATCAGCCCCAGCATTTT	CSASNRGQGARNQPQHF
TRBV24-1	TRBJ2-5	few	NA	TGTGCCACCAGTGGTCTTACCCAGGGACCGGAGACCCAGTACTTC	CATSGLTQGPETQYF
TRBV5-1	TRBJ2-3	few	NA	TGCGCCAGCAATTGGAAGGGGGGCGGCACAGATACGCAGTATTTT	CASNWKGGGTDTQYF
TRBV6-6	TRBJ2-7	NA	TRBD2	TGTGCCAGCAGTTCTCTGGGCGGGAGAGTCTACGGGCAGTACTTC	CASSSLGGRVYGQYF
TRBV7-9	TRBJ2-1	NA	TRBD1	TGTGCCAGCAGCTTAGGACAGGGCCTGGGTAATGAGCAGTTCTTC	CASSLGQGLGNEQFF